Shown below are 30 T cell receptor beta chains from a single sample sequenced in a study of blood T cell repertoires in COVID-19. Libraries were prepared by immunoSEQ multiplex PCR; TCRdb keeps only in-frame clonotypes and omits some of them. The profile shows 60,000 to 85,000 clones, around 72% of them singletons. The sample taken for sequencing was peripheral blood. These receptors all come from a human donor with acute or convalescent COVID-19. The donor label of this sample is uncertain.

The genes are TRBV5-1 and TRBJ2-1; TRBD2 aligns across 10 bases. The V gene end was trimmed by 4 bases and the J gene end by 3 bases; junction bases not matched to a gene: 4. The CDR3 length is 15 residues. Germline CDR1 and CDR2: SGHRS and YFSETQ. The CDR3 is CASSAGTSDYNEQFF. DNA for the CDR3: TGCGCCAGCAGCGCCGGGACTAGCGACTACAATGAGCAGTTCTTC.

The chain uses TRBV14 and TRBJ2-1, with 13 positions matching TRBD2. V was pared by 4 bases and J by 7 bases, with 4 bases of the junction left unmatched. This CDR3 region has 15 residues. Germline V gives CDR1 SGHDN, CDR2 FVKESK. In DNA, the CDR3 is TGTGCCAGCAGCCCACTAGCGGGGGGGGCGAATGAGCAGTTCTTC. As protein: CASSPLAGGANEQFF.

The chain combines TRBV10-3 with TRBJ2-2; TRBD2 agrees at 8 bases. The CDR3 length is 17 residues. Germline V lookup: CDR1 ENHRY, CDR2 SYGVKD. After removal of 11 bases from V and 3 bases from J, the junction contained 17 bases not matched to a gene. For the CDR3, the DNA is TGTGCCTCCCGAGCCCTAGCGGGCCCAGCCGACACCGGGGAGCTGTTTTTT. Protein product: CASRALAGPADTGELFF.

V is TRBV7-8 and J is TRBJ1-3; D remains unclear. This CDR3 contains 14 residues. The germline V gene encodes CDR1 SGHVS and CDR2 FQNEAQ. The V and J ends lost 6 bases and 6 bases respectively, with 15 bases between them. The DNA for the CDR3 is TGTGCCAGCAGTACCTCGAGGGCCTCAAACACCATATATTTT. This sequence encodes CASSTSRASNTIYF.

This clone was seen more than once but under ten times. The rearrangement uses TRBV7-2 and TRBJ2-5; TRBD1 is a possible D gene (7 bases). The CDR3 consists of 16 residues. Germline assignment: CDR1 SGHTA and CDR2 FQGNSA. V dropped 0 bases and J dropped 2 bases, with 13 bases sitting between them. The CDR3 bases are TGTGCCAGCAGCTTAGCCTCGGCAGGGGGGCAAGAGACCCAGTACTTC. Residues: CASSLASAGGQETQYF. Based on the CDR3 plus reference TRBV7-2 and TRBJ2-5, the full variable domain is GAGVSQSPSNKVTEKGKDVELRCDPISGHTALYWYRQSLGQGLEFLIYFQGNSAPDKSGLPSDRFSAERTGGSVSTLTIQRTQQEDSAVYLCASSLASAGGQETQYFGPGTRLLVL.

The chain carries TRBV12-3 or TRBV12-4 and TRBJ1-1; D is possibly TRBD1 (5 bases). The CDR3 is 13 amino acids. Between the trimmed V and J ends, which lost 0 bases and 10 bases, there was a span of 12 bases. CDR3 DNA sequence: TGTGCCAGCAGTTTAGCGCGGGACTTAGGAGCTTTCTTT. It specifies CASSLARDLGAFF.

The chain is built from TRBV10-3 and TRBJ2-7, with TRBD1 matching over 11 bases. This CDR3 is 13 amino acids long. Germline CDR1 and CDR2: ENHRY and SYGVKD. V shed 9 bases, J shed 2 bases, and the junction held 3 bases outside the gene matches. CDR3 sequence reads: CAIGQGAPYEQYF. CDR3 in DNA: TGTGCCATTGGACAGGGGGCCCCCTACGAGCAGTACTTC.

Comment on this clone: A read error may produce the germline difference seen at one junction end. This CDR3 is CASTQGGRNSVF. The DNA for the CDR3 is TGTGCCAGCACTCAAGGGGGAAGGAATTCTGTCTTT. The chain has TRBV12-3 or TRBV12-4 and TRBJ1-1; D is possibly TRBD1 (6 bases). The CDR3 spans 12 residues.

V is TRBV7-2 and J is TRBJ1-1; D not resolved. V was cut by 0 bases and J by 0 bases, with 5 bases left in between. The CDR3 has 14 residues. The germline CDR1 and CDR2 sequences are SGHTA and FQGNSA. The CDR3 DNA is TGTGCCAGCAGCTTAGCGCGCCTGAACACTGAAGCTTTCTTT. It is translated as CASSLARLNTEAFF.

The V gene is TRBV25-1, the J gene TRBJ1-1; 7 bases fit TRBD1. The CDR3 runs to 15 residues. J was trimmed by 1 base and V by 8 bases; bases with no gene match: 10. Germline CDR1 reads MGHDK; CDR2 reads SYGVNS. Here the CDR3 reads CASRSAGGRNTEAFF. CDR3 nucleotide sequence: TGTGCCAGCCGGTCGGCAGGGGGGAGGAACACTGAAGCTTTCTTT. Drawing the rest from reference TRBV25-1 and TRBJ1-1, the complete variable domain is EADIYQTPRYLVIGTGKKITLECSQTMGHDKMYWYQQDPGMELHLIHYSYGVNSTEKGDLSSESTVSRIRTEHFPLTLESARPSHTSQYLCASRSAGGRNTEAFFGQGTRLTVV.

This clone was observed once. The V gene is TRBV6-4, the J gene TRBJ1-4, with D possibly being TRBD1 (5 bases). Germline values: CDR1 MRHNA, CDR2 SNTAGT. This CDR3 region has 14 residues. V was cut by 6 bases and J by 6 bases, with 14 bases left in between. The CDR3 DNA reads as TGTGCCAGCAGCCTCGACGGAGGGGATGAAAAACTGTTTTTT. This codes for CASSLDGGDEKLFF.

The chain recombines TRBV11-2 with TRBJ2-1; maybe TRBD1 (5 bases). Germline V gene sequence: CDR1 SGHAT, CDR2 FQNNGV. The V and J ends lost 7 bases and 4 bases respectively, with 17 bases between them. The length of the CDR3 is 15 residues. DNA for the CDR3: TGTGCCAGCATCCCCCAGGGCGGAGTGTACAATGAGCAGTTCTTC. This encodes CASIPQGGVYNEQFF.

The V gene is TRBV3-1 (or the pseudogene TRBV3-2), the J gene TRBJ1-5, with D possibly matching TRBD1 (6 bases). Germline-derived CDR1 and CDR2 are LGHDT and YNNKEL (reference sequence). The CDR3 contains 15 residues. V shed 1 base and J shed 6 bases, with 13 bases lying between them. The CDR3 bases are TGTGCCAGCAGCCAAGCCTCAGGGGCGGGTCAGCCCCAGCATTTT. Translation: CASSQASGAGQPQHF.

The V gene is TRBV7-2, the J gene TRBJ1-3; D is possibly TRBD1 (6 bases). The CDR3 contains 15 residues. The germline gives CDR1 SGHTA, CDR2 FQGNSA. V lost 3 bases, J lost 0 bases, and 9 bases lay in between. The CDR3 here is CASSFQGSSGNTIYF. As DNA, the CDR3 is TGTGCCAGCAGCTTTCAGGGGAGCTCTGGAAACACCATATATTTT.

V is TRBV21-1 and J is TRBJ1-6; TRBD1 is the table's D call, not checked against the DNA. TRBV21-1 is a recognized pseudogene. The CDR3 is 14 amino acids. The CDR3 sequence: CASPKRTLNSPLHF. CDR3 nucleotide sequence: TGTGCCAGCCCCAAAAGGACACTCAATTCACCCCTCCACTTT.

This clone was seen only a few times. The CDR3 loop reads CASSYPHGSPLHF. As DNA, the CDR3 is TGTGCCAGCAGTTACCCCCACGGGTCACCCCTCCACTTT. This chain connects TRBV6-5 to TRBJ1-6; D call uncertain. Trimming took 2 bases from V and 10 from J, leaving 9 bases between them. Germline CDR1 and CDR2: MNHEY and SVGAGI. The CDR3 runs to 13 residues.

The rearrangement uses TRBV27 and TRBJ2-2; no reliable D call. Germline loops: CDR1 MNHEY, CDR2 SMNVEV (reference sequence). Deletions cut 6 bases from V and 1 base from J, with 9 bases between. The CDR3 sequence is 14 residues long. The CDR3 sequence is CASSWALNTGELFF. The DNA for the CDR3 is TGTGCCAGCAGCTGGGCCCTGAACACCGGGGAGCTGTTTTTT.

This chain links TRBV5-8 with TRBJ2-1; D is perhaps TRBD1 (5 bases). Per germline, CDR1 SGHTS and CDR2 YDEGEE. The CDR3 loop spans 14 amino acids. The ends were cut back, 3 bases at V and 7 bases at J, with 14 bases in the middle. The CDR3 protein is CASSSPGLRNEQFF. The CDR3 bases are TGTGCCAGCAGCTCGCCAGGGCTTAGAAATGAGCAGTTCTTC.

The CDR3 protein is CASSEGDRGHTGELFF. CDR3 nucleotides: TGTGCCAGCAGTGAAGGTGACAGGGGGCACACCGGGGAGCTGTTTTTT. This chain uses TRBV2 with TRBJ2-2, with TRBD1 matching 10 bases. Germline-derived CDR1 and CDR2 are SNHLY and FYNNEI. This CDR3 has 16 amino acids. Trimming took 1 base from V and 3 from J; bases not matched to a gene: 2.

This clone was detected a few times. The rearrangement uses TRBV6-5 and TRBJ1-1, with D uncertain. This CDR3 is built from 13 residues. Germline CDR1 reads MNHEY; CDR2 reads SVGAGI. V lost 6 bases to trimming and J lost 6 bases, with 14 bases between them. The CDR3 sequence is CASSQGSKPEAFF. The CDR3 nucleotides read TGTGCCAGCAGCCAAGGGAGTAAACCTGAAGCTTTCTTT.

The rearrangement joins TRBV2 to TRBJ2-1; the D gene is possibly TRBD2 (5 bases). Germline V gives CDR1 SNHLY, CDR2 FYNNEI. V lost 7 bases to trimming and J lost 5 bases, with 15 bases between them. The length of the CDR3 is 14 residues. The CDR3 DNA sequence: TGTGCCAGCAACGACTTCGGGGTGAACAATGAGCAGTTCTTC. The encoded protein is CASNDFGVNNEQFF.

This chain connects TRBV20-1 to TRBJ2-5; 7 bases are shared with TRBD2. The CDR3 has 15 amino acids. The J segment lost 6 bases and the V segment lost 3 bases, leaving 13 bases of the junction unmatched. Germline CDR1 is DFQATT and CDR2 is SNEGSKA (reference sequence). In nucleotides, the CDR3 is TGCAGTGCTAGTCGCGCGGGAGAGGTTTTACAGACCCAGTACTTC. This sequence encodes CSASRAGEVLQTQYF.

The chain is built from TRBV9 and TRBJ1-3; no definite D call. The V and J ends lost 3 bases and 0 bases respectively, with 10 bases between them. The germline CDR1 and CDR2 sequences are SGDLS and YYNGEE. The CDR3 covers 15 residues. The CDR3 region is CASSARLSSGNTIYF. The CDR3 coding sequence is TGTGCCAGCAGCGCCCGACTCAGCTCTGGAAACACCATATATTTT.

This sequence joins TRBV7-3 and TRBJ2-3, with D possibly being TRBD2 (5 bases). V lost 5 bases to trimming and J lost 4 bases, with 13 bases between them. Germline V gene data show CDR1 as SGHTA and CDR2 as FQGTGA. The CDR3 is 14 amino acids. The CDR3 protein is CASSHGTGADTQYF. The CDR3 DNA sequence: TGTGCCAGCAGCCATGGAACCGGGGCAGATACGCAGTATTTT.

The chain carries TRBV27 and TRBJ2-2, with TRBD1 matching 7 bases. The V segment lost 6 bases and the J segment 7 bases; nucleotides outside the gene matches: 8. In germline, CDR1 is MNHEY, CDR2 SMNVEV (reference sequence). This CDR3 region has 14 residues. The CDR3 loop is CASSQTGPIGELFF. CDR3 nucleotide sequence: TGTGCCAGCAGCCAGACAGGGCCCATCGGGGAGCTGTTTTTT.

The gene calls are TRBV7-2 and TRBJ2-7; 7 nucleotides align to TRBD1. Germline V gene sequence: CDR1 SGHTA, CDR2 FQGNSA. The CDR3 length is 14 residues. Losses at the gene ends were 1 base for V and 2 bases for J; bases not matched to a gene: 2. The CDR3 sequence is CASSLGGTAYEQYF. CDR3 DNA: TGTGCCAGCAGCTTAGGAGGGACAGCCTACGAGCAGTACTTC.

This sequence joins TRBV3-1 (or the pseudogene TRBV3-2) and TRBJ1-6, with TRBD1 matching over 7 bases. V shed 4 bases and J 5 bases; nucleotides not matched to a gene: 5. Germline loops: CDR1 LGHDT, CDR2 YNNKEL (reference sequence). The CDR3 contains 15 residues. DNA for the CDR3: TGTGCCAGCAGCCCCTCAGGGGGGAATAATTCACCCCTCCACTTT. It specifies CASSPSGGNNSPLHF.

This rearrangement joins TRBV9 to TRBJ2-2; D gene uncertain. CDR1 and CDR2 from the germline V gene are SGDLS and YYNGEE. The CDR3 consists of 14 residues. The V gene lost 1 base and the J gene lost 3 bases, with 7 bases spanning the gap. CDR3: CASSVLVDTGELFF. Here the CDR3 DNA reads TGTGCCAGCAGCGTATTAGTGGACACCGGGGAGCTGTTTTTT.

The chain carries TRBV27 and TRBJ1-4, with 7 bases identical to TRBD1. The CDR3 has 17 residues. Losses at the gene ends were 4 bases for V and 3 bases for J; bases not matched to a gene: 11. CDR1 is MNHEY and CDR2 is SMNVEV in the germline V gene (reference sequence). The CDR3 coding sequence is TGTGCCAGCAGTTCCGGGTCAGGGGGGTTTTCTAATGAAAAACTGTTTTTT. This encodes CASSSGSGGFSNEKLFF. Complete variable domain (other parts from reference TRBV27 and TRBJ1-4): EAQVTQNPRYLITVTGKKLTVTCSQNMNHEYMSWYRQDPGLGLRQIYYSMNVEVTDKGDVPEGYKVSRKEKRNFPLILESPSPNQTSLYFCASSSGSGGFSNEKLFFGSGTQLSVL.

The chain combines TRBV5-1 with TRBJ1-4; possibly TRBD1 for D (5 bases). V was shortened by 9 bases and J by 8 bases, with 23 bases between the two germline ends. Per germline, CDR1 SGHRS and CDR2 YFSETQ. CDR3 size: 15 residues. The CDR3, as DNA: TGCGCCATCCTCCCGGAGCGGGGCGCAGGCGAAAAACTGTTTTTT. Protein sequence: CAILPERGAGEKLFF.